These T cell receptor beta chains were read from a single sample in a study of human T cells and chemical hapten exposure. Each CDR3 protein gets one entry after TCRdb re-called the RACE reads with MiXCR. The repertoire includes approximately 86,000 distinct CDR3 sequences, about a tenth of them detected once, and around 1.1% sits in the top ten. The material sequenced was whole blood, taken in connection with sensitization to the hapten diphenylcyclopropenone (DPC). These receptors came from a woman in her 30s with alopecia areata. Some clones in this sample may be carry-over from other donors' samples. CDR3s include the opening cysteine and the closing phenylalanine or tryptophan. A D gene is named only where the DNA matches it firmly. Expanded clones are given a class, and other clones once, few, many or no size at all.

clone_size	v_call	d_call	j_call	cdr3_nt	cdr3_aa
many	TRBV28	-	TRBJ1-3	TGTGCCAGCAGTTTACTATCTGGAAACACCATATATTTT	CASSLLSGNTIYF
many	TRBV5-5	TRBD1	TRBJ2-7	TGTGCCAGCAGCTTACAGGGGGCGGAGTACGAGCAGTACTTC	CASSLQGAEYEQYF
few	TRBV27	-	TRBJ1-4	TGTGCCAGCACTCCACCGACAGATAATGCAACTAATGAAAAACTGTTTTTT	CASTPPTDNATNEKLFF
many	TRBV7-2	TRBD2	TRBJ2-1	TGTGCCAGCAGCGCGAAGGGGACTAGCGGGGGGAAATCCTACAATGAGCAGTTCTTC	CASSAKGTSGGKSYNEQFF
-	TRBV28	-	TRBJ2-2	TGTGCCAGCAGTTTATGGATGGCCTGGGGCGGGGAGCTGTTTTTT	CASSLWMAWGGELFF
many	TRBV2	TRBD2	TRBJ2-1	TGTGCCAGCACTGAACGGACTAGCGGCCCTCGTCGCTACAATGAGCAGTTCTTC	CASTERTSGPRRYNEQFF
few	TRBV19	-	TRBJ2-6	TGTGCCAGCGGACGAGGGCTCATGTCTGGGGCCAACGTCCTGACTTTC	CASGRGLMSGANVLTF
-	TRBV29-1	-	TRBJ2-7	TGCAGCGTTGCGACAGCCTACGAGCAGTACTTC	CSVATAYEQYF
many	TRBV30	-	TRBJ1-5	TGTGCCTGGAGGCAGCCCGGGACGCCCCAGCATTTT	CAWRQPGTPQHF
-	TRBV7-3	TRBD1	TRBJ2-3	TGTGCCAGCAGCTCAGGGGGCGGCACAGATACGCAGTATTTT	CASSSGGGTDTQYF